The 26 T cell receptor beta chains reported below all come from one sample, sequenced in a study of blood T cells in healthy people across ages. Sample-barcoded 5' priming and a J-beta primer mix drove a second PCR of roughly 7 to 11 cycles. Using its own MiXCR run on the 5' RACE reads, TCRdb lists one record per CDR3 protein. The sample shows under 850,000 distinct CDR3 sequences, roughly 35% of them seen only once. Input material: blood. These receptors originate from a man aged 18 to 35 in good health.

This sequence joins TRBV9 and TRBJ2-1, with 8 bases matching TRBD1. Looked up from germline, CDR1 is SGDLS and CDR2 is YYNGEE. V was pared by 2 bases and J by 0 bases, with 16 bases of the junction left unmatched. This CDR3 spans 20 amino acids. The CDR3 loop is CASSVFPRDRQARSYNEQFF. The CDR3 region has the DNA TGTGCCAGCAGCGTTTTTCCCCGGGACAGGCAAGCCCGCTCCTACAATGAGCAGTTCTTC.

The chain carries TRBV12-3 or TRBV12-4 and TRBJ2-2, with D possibly called TRBD1 or TRBD2 (5 bases each). The CDR3 contains 15 residues. V was clipped by 7 bases and J by 6 bases, with 18 bases between them. The chain's CDR3 is CASTSSGWGAGELFF. The CDR3 DNA reads as TGTGCCAGCACCTCAAGCGGCTGGGGCGCCGGGGAGCTGTTTTTT.

Worth noting for this clonotype: A read error is possible here, since a much larger clone lies one base away. This chain links TRBV20-1 with TRBJ2-1, with a tentative D call TRBD1 (5 bases). The assigned J gene may be wrong: the sequence end matches TRBJ2-7 better. In germline, CDR1 is DFQATT, CDR2 SNEGSKA (reference sequence). CDR3 length: 14 amino acids. The DNA of the CDR3 is TGCAGTGCTAGAGGGACAACCTCCTACAATGAGCAGTACTTC. Encoded protein: CSARGTTSYNEQYF.

The genes are TRBV10-3 and TRBJ2-5, with 9 bases lining up with TRBD1. The J call may not be correct, given that the DNA end is closer to TRBJ2-7. CDR1 is ENHRY and CDR2 is SYGVKD in the germline V gene. The CDR3 length is 14 residues. The CDR3, as DNA: TGTGCCATCAGTCGGGACAGGGTCGGAGCCGAGCAGTACTTC. Amino acid sequence: CAISRDRVGAEQYF.

In the case of this clonotype: Since the CDR3 does not end with the conserved phenylalanine or tryptophan, this likely comes from a read error. The chain employs TRBV12-3 or TRBV12-4 and TRBJ2-3; D is perhaps TRBD1 (6 bases). The CDR3 consists of 14 residues. V was clipped by 7 bases and J by 1 base, with 12 bases between them. The chain's CDR3 is CASTKGVGTDTQYS. DNA of the CDR3: TGTGCCAGCACCAAGGGGGTAGGCACAGATACGCAGTATTCT.

The chain uses TRBV4-2 and TRBJ1-2; the match to TRBD1 covers 8 bases. CDR3 length equals 15 residues. Germline-derived CDR1 and CDR2 are LGHNA and YNFKEQ. The J segment lost 4 bases and the V segment lost 1 base, leaving 5 bases of the junction unmatched. DNA of the CDR3: TGTGCCAGCAGCCAAGCCCCCGGACAGGGCTATGGCTACACCTTC. This translates into CASSQAPGQGYGYTF.

J is TRBJ2-3 and V is TRBV7-3; no clear D gene. V shed 2 bases and J shed 4 bases, with 7 bases lying between them. The CDR3 has 13 residues. Germline V gene data show CDR1 as SGHTA and CDR2 as FQGTGA. The DNA of the CDR3 is TGTGCCAGCAGCTTAGGTCCCTCAGATACGCAGTATTTT. The encoded protein is CASSLGPSDTQYF.

A note on this clonotype: Possible read error: a much larger clone is one base away. The V and J genes are TRBV11-1 and TRBJ2-3; a weak D match, TRBD1 (6 bases). The CDR3 loop spans 14 amino acids. CDR1 SGHAT and CDR2 FQDESV come from the germline V gene (reference sequence). The CDR3 protein is CANSLDRNTDTQYF. CDR3 sequence (DNA): TGTGCCAACAGCTTGGACAGAAACACAGATACGCAGTATTTT.

This clonotype occurred a few times. The chain couples TRBV19 to TRBJ2-6; the D is unclear. Trimming removed 6 bases from V and 3 bases from J, with 18 bases in between. Germline V gene lookup returns CDR1 LNHDA and CDR2 SQIVND (reference sequence). This CDR3 spans 17 amino acids. For the CDR3, the DNA is TGTGCCAGTAGGCCGGGCCTCCTAGTTGGTGGGGCCAACGTCCTGACTTTC. As protein: CASRPGLLVGGANVLTF.

This chain links TRBV12-3 or TRBV12-4 with TRBJ1-2; 8 nucleotides match TRBD1. This CDR3 spans 13 amino acids. V lost 10 bases, J lost 7 bases, and 11 bases stayed unmatched. The DNA of the CDR3 is TGTGCCACAACACAGGGGGGGGGCCGTGGCTACACCTTC. As protein: CATTQGGGRGYTF.

This clonotype was seen more than once but under ten times. J is TRBJ2-1 and V is TRBV11-2; TRBD1 is a possible D gene (6 bases). V lost 1 base to trimming and J lost 9 bases, with 19 bases between them. CDR3 length equals 16 residues. The V gene's germline CDR1 is SGHAT and CDR2 FQNNGV. The CDR3 DNA follows: TGTGCCAGCAGCTTAGTTCCGGCGCCAGGGGATCTTGAGCAGTTCTTC. It codes for CASSLVPAPGDLEQFF.

This clonotype was detected only a few times. This chain connects TRBV7-9 to TRBJ2-1; 10 bases align to TRBD2. From germline, CDR1 is SEHNR and CDR2 FQNEAQ (reference sequence). CDR3 size: 17 residues. Unmatched junction bases numbered 10, after V lost 1 base and J lost 7 bases. CDR3 nucleotides: TGTGCCAGCAGCTTAGGGTCCCTAGCGGGGGCACAAAATGAGCAGTTCTTC. As protein: CASSLGSLAGAQNEQFF.

V usage is TRBV7-9 and J usage is TRBJ2-1, with 8 bases that match TRBD2. V trimming: 6 bases; J trimming: 4 bases; junction bases outside the gene matches: 8. Germline CDR1 is SEHNR and CDR2 is FQNEAQ (reference sequence). This CDR3 has 15 amino acids. The CDR3, as DNA: TGTGCCAGCAGGTCAAGCGGGGGCGAGTACAATGAGCAGTTCTTC. Protein: CASRSSGGEYNEQFF.

This clonotype was seen only a few times. The V gene is TRBV6-6, the J gene TRBJ2-3; a possible D gene is TRBD2 (7 bases). The CDR3 is 15 amino acids. Per the germline V gene, CDR1 is MNHNY and CDR2 is SVGAGI (reference sequence). V was clipped by 6 bases and J by 2 bases, with 15 bases between them. The CDR3 coding sequence is TGTGCCAGCAGCCCCTGGGGGGGCTTCACAGATACGCAGTATTTT. The encoded protein is CASSPWGGFTDTQYF.

This chain connects TRBV20-1 to TRBJ1-5, with 10 bases lining up with TRBD1. The CDR3 is 16 residues long. In germline, CDR1 is DFQATT, CDR2 SNEGSKA (reference sequence). V dropped 6 bases and J dropped 5; count of bases not matched to a gene: 13. The CDR3 loop is CSARGDRGLADQPQHF. The CDR3 DNA follows: TGCAGTGCCCGGGGAGACAGGGGGCTTGCCGATCAGCCCCAGCATTTT.

The chain is built from TRBV4-3 and TRBJ1-6; D unclear. The CDR3 runs 16 residues. Germline assignment: CDR1 LGHNA and CDR2 YSLEER. The germline V and J ends were trimmed by 2 bases and 1 base, with 9 bases remaining between them. The CDR3: CASSQNQPSYNSPLHF. For the CDR3, the DNA is TGCGCCAGCAGCCAAAACCAACCTTCCTATAATTCACCCCTCCACTTT.

The rearrangement joins TRBV29-1 to TRBJ2-5; 11 nucleotides align to TRBD2. Germline CDR1 is SQVTM and CDR2 is ANQGSEA. CDR3 length: 17 amino acids. Trimming removed 2 bases from V and 4 bases from J; junction bases left unmatched: 12. This CDR3 reads CSVETLAGGPPGETQYF. DNA for the CDR3: TGCAGCGTTGAAACCCTAGCGGGAGGCCCTCCCGGAGAGACCCAGTACTTC.

J is TRBJ2-3 and V is TRBV27, with D perhaps assigned TRBD1 or TRBD2 (5 bases each). The CDR3 runs to 15 residues. Germline V gives CDR1 MNHEY, CDR2 SMNVEV (reference sequence). Trimming took 8 bases from V and 3 from J, leaving 18 bases between them. CDR3 DNA sequence: TGTGCCAGCCGAGGGACCCGGGGAAGGACAGATACGCAGTATTTT. It is translated as CASRGTRGRTDTQYF.

This clonotype was seen a few times. The CDR3, as DNA: TGTGCTAGTGGTCCAGGATCTAGAAGTACCGGGGAGCTGTTTTTT. This sequence encodes CASGPGSRSTGELFF. The V call is TRBV12-5, the J call TRBJ2-2; D ambiguous. Trimming removed 5 bases from V and 5 bases from J, with 15 bases in between. The CDR3 has 15 amino acids. CDR1 is LGHNT and CDR2 is FRNRAP in the germline V gene.

In its sample, this clonotype was seen a few times. V usage is TRBV15 and J usage is TRBJ2-5; no definite D call. Germline CDR1 and CDR2: LNHNV and YYDKDF (reference sequence). The CDR3 extends over 11 amino acids. V lost 6 bases, J lost 3 bases, and 5 bases lay in between. The CDR3 loop reads CATSLEETQYF. The CDR3 DNA reads as TGTGCCACCAGTCTAGAAGAGACCCAGTACTTC.

This clonotype has a handful of counts. The chain links TRBV10-3 to TRBJ1-1; tentatively, D is TRBD1 (6 bases). The CDR3 covers 15 residues. CDR1 ENHRY and CDR2 SYGVKD come from the germline V gene. Trimming stripped 6 bases from V and 4 bases from J, with 18 bases between. The CDR3 here is CAIRRQGTSATEAFF. In DNA, the CDR3 is TGTGCCATCAGAAGGCAGGGGACGTCGGCCACTGAAGCTTTCTTT.

Comments on this clonotype: A much larger clone differs from this one at a single base, so this may be a read error. This chain joins TRBV19 and TRBJ2-6; 10 bases map to TRBD1. Germline values: CDR1 LNHDA, CDR2 SQIVND (reference sequence). The CDR3 sequence is 16 residues long. CDR3 residues: CASSTRQGAGANILTF. The CDR3 coding sequence is TGTGCCAGTAGTACCAGACAGGGGGCTGGGGCCAACATCCTGACTTTC.

V is TRBV3-1 and J is TRBJ2-1; 13 nucleotides line up with TRBD2. Per the germline V gene, CDR1 is LGHDT and CDR2 is YNNKEL (reference sequence). The CDR3 length is 16 residues. The trim removed 11 bases at V and 6 bases at J, leaving 13 bases unmatched. The CDR3 spells CAGTQTGTSGVNEQFF. CDR3 sequence (DNA): TGTGCCGGCACCCAAACTGGGACTAGCGGGGTCAATGAGCAGTTCTTC.

This clonotype has a handful of counts. V usage is TRBV27 and J usage is TRBJ1-2; possible D gene TRBD1, 5 bases. Trimming took 4 bases from V and 6 from J, leaving 21 bases between them. Germline V gene sequence: CDR1 MNHEY, CDR2 SMNVEV (reference sequence). The CDR3 loop spans 16 amino acids. Here the CDR3 DNA reads TGTGCCAGCAGTTCCATTAATCGGGCAGGGATTCATGGCTACACCTTC. It yields the protein CASSSINRAGIHGYTF.

This clonotype was seen repeatedly, ten times or more. V usage is TRBV29-1 and J usage is TRBJ2-5; D possibly corresponds to TRBD1 (6 bases). The CDR3 runs to 14 residues. The V gene's germline CDR1 is SQVTM and CDR2 ANQGSEA. Trimming removed 5 bases from V and 5 bases from J, with 18 bases in between. The CDR3 loop reads CSVRGQILQETQYF. Here the CDR3 DNA reads TGCAGCGTTCGAGGACAGATCCTTCAGGAGACCCAGTACTTC.

J is TRBJ2-3 and V is TRBV9; no clear D gene. The V and J ends lost 0 bases and 4 bases respectively, with 18 bases between them. The CDR3 is made up of 17 amino acids. Germline CDR1 reads SGDLS; CDR2 reads YYNGEE. The DNA of the CDR3 is TGTGCCAGCAGCGTAGCTACTGTGGCTAGACGACCAGATACGCAGTATTTT. This translates into CASSVATVARRPDTQYF. The whole variable domain, remainder taken from reference TRBV9 and TRBJ2-3, is DSGVTQTPKHLITATGQRVTLRCSPRSGDLSVYWYQQSLDQGLQFLIQYYNGEERAKGNILERFSAQQFPDLHSELNLSSLELGDSALYFCASSVATVARRPDTQYFGPGTRLTVL.